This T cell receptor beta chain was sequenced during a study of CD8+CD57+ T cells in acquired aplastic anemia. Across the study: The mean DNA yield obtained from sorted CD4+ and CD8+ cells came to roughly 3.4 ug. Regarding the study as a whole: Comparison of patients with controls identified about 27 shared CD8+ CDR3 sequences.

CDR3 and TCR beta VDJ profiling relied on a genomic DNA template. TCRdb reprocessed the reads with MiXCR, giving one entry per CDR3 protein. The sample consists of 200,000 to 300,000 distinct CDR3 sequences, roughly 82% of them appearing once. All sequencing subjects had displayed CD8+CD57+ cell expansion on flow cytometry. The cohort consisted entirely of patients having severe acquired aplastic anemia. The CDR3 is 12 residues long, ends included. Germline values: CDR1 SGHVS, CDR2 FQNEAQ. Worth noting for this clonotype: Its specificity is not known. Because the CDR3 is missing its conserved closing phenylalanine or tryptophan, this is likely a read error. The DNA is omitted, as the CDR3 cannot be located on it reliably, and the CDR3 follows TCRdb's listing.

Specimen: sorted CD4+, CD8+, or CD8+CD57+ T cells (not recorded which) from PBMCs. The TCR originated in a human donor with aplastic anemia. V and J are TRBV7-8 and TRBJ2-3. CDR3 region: CASSVRPDTPYL.